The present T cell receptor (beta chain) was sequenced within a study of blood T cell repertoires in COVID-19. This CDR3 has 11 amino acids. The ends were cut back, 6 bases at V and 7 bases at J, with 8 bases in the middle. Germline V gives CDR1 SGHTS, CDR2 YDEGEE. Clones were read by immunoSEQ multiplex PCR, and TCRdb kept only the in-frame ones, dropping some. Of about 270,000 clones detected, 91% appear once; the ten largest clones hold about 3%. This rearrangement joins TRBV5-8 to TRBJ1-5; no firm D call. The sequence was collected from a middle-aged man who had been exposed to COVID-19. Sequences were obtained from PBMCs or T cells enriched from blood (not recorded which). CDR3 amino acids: CASTLLQPQHF. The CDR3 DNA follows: TGTGCCAGCACCCTACTACAGCCCCAGCATTTT.